The TCR beta chain described here comes from a study of CD8 T cells in Susac syndrome. Study at large: Roughly 8 of the sequenced Susac syndrome patients were in remission, and about 6 had active disease.

RNA in amounts of roughly 0.5 to 1 ug was reverse transcribed with random hexamers. The amplification used immunoSEQ multiplex PCR on TCR beta CDR3; it spanned 54 Vbeta and 13 Jbeta. TCRdb reprocessed the immunoSEQ multiplex PCR reads with MiXCR, giving one entry per CDR3 protein. The sample contains about 90,000 distinct CDR3 sequences, 95% to 97% of which appear only once. Sequencing targeted TCR beta in blood CD8+ and CD4+ T cells. Sequencing was carried out using CD8+ T cells from PBMCs. This sequence was found in a human donor with Susac syndrome.

CDR3 nucleotide sequence: TGCAGTGCCTCCGTCCGGGGACTAGCGGGGCGATTCTCCTACGAGCAGTACTTC. Residues: CSASVRGLAGRFSYEQYF. This rearrangement joins TRBV20-1 to TRBJ2-7, with 13 positions matching TRBD2. The CDR3 runs to 18 residues. Germline assignment: CDR1 DFQATT and CDR2 SNEGSKA (reference sequence). J gave up 0 bases and V 6 bases, and 14 bases lay outside the gene matches.